This TCR beta chain emerged from a study of CD8 T cells in ankylosing spondylitis. Study results and limitations: About 8 highly homologous variants made up a TCR beta motif that seemed to typify ankylosing spondylitis blood.

TCRdb processed the 5' RACE reads anew with MiXCR; each CDR3 protein has one entry. The table has fewer than 450,000 distinct CDR3 sequences, 17% seen once; the top ten hold 0.85% to 1.3%. Worth noting for this clonotype: Antigen: not known.

CDR3 size: 15 residues. The germline V and J ends were trimmed by 8 bases and 5 bases, with 22 bases remaining between them. Germline lookup yields CDR1 MNHEY and CDR2 SMNVEV (reference sequence). Sequencing was performed on blood, either unsorted or a sorted T cell fraction (not recorded which). The receptor was derived from a male donor with ankylosing spondylitis. V gene TRBV27 combines with J gene TRBJ2-7, with D perhaps matching TRBD2 (8 bases). The CDR3 here is CASGPTGTRGNEQYF. The DNA for the CDR3 is TGTGCCAGCGGACCGACAGGGACTAGAGGTAACGAGCAGTACTTC.